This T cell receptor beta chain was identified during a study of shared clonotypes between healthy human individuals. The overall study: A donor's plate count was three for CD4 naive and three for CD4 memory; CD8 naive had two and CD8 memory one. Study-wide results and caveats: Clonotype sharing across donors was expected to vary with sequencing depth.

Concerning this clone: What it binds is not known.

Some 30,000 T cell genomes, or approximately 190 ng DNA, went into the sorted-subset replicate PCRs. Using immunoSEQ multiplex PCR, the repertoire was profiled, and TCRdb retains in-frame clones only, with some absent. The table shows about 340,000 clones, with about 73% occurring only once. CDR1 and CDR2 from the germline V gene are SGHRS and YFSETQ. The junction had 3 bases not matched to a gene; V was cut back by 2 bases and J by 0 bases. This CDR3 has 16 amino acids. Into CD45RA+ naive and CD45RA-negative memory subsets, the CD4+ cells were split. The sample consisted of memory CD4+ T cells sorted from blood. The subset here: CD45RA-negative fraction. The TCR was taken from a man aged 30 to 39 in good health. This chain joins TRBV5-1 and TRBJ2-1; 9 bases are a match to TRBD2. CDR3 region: CASSFTAGGSYNEQFF. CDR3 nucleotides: TGCGCCAGCAGCTTCACAGCGGGAGGCTCCTACAATGAGCAGTTCTTC.